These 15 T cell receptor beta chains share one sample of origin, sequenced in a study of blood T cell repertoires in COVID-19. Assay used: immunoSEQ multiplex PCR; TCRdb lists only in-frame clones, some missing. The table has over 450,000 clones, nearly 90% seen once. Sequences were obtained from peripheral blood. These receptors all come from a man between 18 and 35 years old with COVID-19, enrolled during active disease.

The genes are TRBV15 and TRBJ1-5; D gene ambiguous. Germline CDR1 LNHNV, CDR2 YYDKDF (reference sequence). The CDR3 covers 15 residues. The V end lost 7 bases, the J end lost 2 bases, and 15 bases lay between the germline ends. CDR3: CATKTTRGGNQPQHF. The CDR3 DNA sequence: TGTGCCACCAAAACAACCCGGGGTGGCAATCAGCCCCAGCATTTT.

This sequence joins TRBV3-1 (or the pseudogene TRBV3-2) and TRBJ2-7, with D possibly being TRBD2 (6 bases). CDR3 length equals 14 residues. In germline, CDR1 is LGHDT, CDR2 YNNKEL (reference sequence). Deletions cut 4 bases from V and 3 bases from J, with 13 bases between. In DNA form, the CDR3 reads TGTGCCAGCAGCCGTGGCGGGAAGCACTACGAGCAGTACTTC. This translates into CASSRGGKHYEQYF.

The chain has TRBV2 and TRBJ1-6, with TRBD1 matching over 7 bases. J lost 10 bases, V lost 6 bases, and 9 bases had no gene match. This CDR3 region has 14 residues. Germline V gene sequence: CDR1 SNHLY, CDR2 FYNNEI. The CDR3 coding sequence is TGTGCCAGCAGGCGGGACAGTCGGATGTCACCCCTCCACTTT. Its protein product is CASRRDSRMSPLHF.

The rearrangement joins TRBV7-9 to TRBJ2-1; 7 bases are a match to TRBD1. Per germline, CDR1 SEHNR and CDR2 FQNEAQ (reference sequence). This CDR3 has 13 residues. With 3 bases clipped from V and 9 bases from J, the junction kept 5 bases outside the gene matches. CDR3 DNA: TGTGCCAGCAGCTTTCGACAGGGAACTGAGCAGTTCTTC. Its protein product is CASSFRQGTEQFF.

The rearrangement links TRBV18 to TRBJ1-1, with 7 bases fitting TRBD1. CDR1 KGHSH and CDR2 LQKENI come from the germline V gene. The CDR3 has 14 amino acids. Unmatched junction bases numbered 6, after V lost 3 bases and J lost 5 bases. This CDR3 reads CASSPRGEGTEAFF. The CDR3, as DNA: TGTGCCAGCTCACCCAGGGGGGAAGGAACTGAAGCTTTCTTT.

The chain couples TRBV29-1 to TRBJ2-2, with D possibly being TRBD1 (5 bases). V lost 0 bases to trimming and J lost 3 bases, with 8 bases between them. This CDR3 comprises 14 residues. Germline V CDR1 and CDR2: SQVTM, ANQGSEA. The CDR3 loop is CSVEDQGYTGELFF. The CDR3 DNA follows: TGCAGCGTTGAAGATCAGGGATACACCGGGGAGCTGTTTTTT.

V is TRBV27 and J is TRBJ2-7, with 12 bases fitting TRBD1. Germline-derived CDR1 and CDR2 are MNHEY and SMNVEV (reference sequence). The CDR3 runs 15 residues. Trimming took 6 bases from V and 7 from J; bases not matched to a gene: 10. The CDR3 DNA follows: TGTGCCAGCAGCAAACCCGGGACAGGGGGCTTGGAGCAGTACTTC. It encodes CASSKPGTGGLEQYF.

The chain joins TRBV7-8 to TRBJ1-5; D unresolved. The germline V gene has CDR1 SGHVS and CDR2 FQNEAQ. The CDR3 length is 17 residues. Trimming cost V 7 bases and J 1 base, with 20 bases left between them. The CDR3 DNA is TGTGCCAGCATCCCCACCGCCGGAACGAGGAGCAATCAGCCCCAGCATTTT. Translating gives CASIPTAGTRSNQPQHF.

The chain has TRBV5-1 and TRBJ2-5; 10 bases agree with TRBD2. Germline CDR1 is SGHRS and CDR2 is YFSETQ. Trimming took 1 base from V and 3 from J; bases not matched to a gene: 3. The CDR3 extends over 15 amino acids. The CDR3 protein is CASSLILAGEETQYF. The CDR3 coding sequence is TGCGCCAGCAGCTTGATTCTAGCGGGGGAAGAGACCCAGTACTTC.

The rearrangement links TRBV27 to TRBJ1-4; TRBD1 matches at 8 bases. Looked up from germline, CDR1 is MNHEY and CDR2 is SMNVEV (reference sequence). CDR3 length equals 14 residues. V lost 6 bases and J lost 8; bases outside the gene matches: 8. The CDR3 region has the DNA TGTGCCAGCAGCCGACAGGGGCGGCGGGAAAAACTGTTTTTT. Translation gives CASSRQGRREKLFF.

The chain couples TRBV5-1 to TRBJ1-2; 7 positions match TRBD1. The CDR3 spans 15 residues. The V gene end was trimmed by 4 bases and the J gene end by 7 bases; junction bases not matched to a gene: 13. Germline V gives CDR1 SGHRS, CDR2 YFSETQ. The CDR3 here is CASSLATGPGGGYTF. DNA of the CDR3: TGCGCCAGCAGCCTGGCGACAGGTCCAGGGGGTGGCTACACCTTC.

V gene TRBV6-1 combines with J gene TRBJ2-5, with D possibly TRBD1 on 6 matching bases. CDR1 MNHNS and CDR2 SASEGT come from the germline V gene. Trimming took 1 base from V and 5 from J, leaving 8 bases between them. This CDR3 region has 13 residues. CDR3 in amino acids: CASSEDQGETQYF. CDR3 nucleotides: TGTGCCAGCAGTGAAGATCAGGGGGAGACCCAGTACTTC.

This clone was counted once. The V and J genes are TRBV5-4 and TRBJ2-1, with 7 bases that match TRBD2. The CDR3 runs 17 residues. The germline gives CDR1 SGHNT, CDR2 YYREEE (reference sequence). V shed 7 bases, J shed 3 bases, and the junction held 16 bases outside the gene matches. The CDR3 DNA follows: TGTGCCAGCGCGGGGACTACCGGGACGGATGTCTACAATGAGCAGTTCTTC. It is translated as CASAGTTGTDVYNEQFF.

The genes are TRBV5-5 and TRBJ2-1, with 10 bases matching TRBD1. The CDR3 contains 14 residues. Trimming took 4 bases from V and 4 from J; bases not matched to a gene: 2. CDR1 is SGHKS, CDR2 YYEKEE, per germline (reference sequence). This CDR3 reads CASSPGQGYNEQFF. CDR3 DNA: TGTGCCAGCAGCCCGGGACAGGGGTACAATGAGCAGTTCTTC.

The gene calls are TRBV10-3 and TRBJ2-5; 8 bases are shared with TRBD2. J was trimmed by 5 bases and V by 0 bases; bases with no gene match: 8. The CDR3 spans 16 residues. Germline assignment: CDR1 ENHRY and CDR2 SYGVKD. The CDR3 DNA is TGTGCCATCAGTGAGTCGTCGGGACTAGATAGGGAGACCCAGTACTTC. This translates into CAISESSGLDRETQYF.